Listed below are T cell receptor beta chains from one sample, sequenced in a study of T cell changes during pregnancy in multiple sclerosis. The assay was immunoSEQ multiplex PCR, and TCRdb's table has in-frame clones only and misses some. The data contain more than 55,000 clones, approximately 94% of them singletons. Specimen: CD8+ T cells from peripheral blood mononuclear cells, collected after pregnancy. Receptors originate from a female donor with multiple sclerosis, enrolled in a pregnancy study. Both conserved end residues are part of each CDR3. A D gene is named only where the DNA matches it firmly. Not every row has a clone size; where given, it reads once, few, many or a size class.

d_gene,abundance,j_gene,v_gene,CDR3aa,CDR3nt
TRBD2,-,TRBJ2-7,TRBV5-1,CASSGGGSYEQYF,TGCGCCAGCAGCGGGGGAGGGTCCTACGAGCAGTACTTC
TRBD1,-,TRBJ1-2,TRBV10-3,CAISESGATGELGYTF,TGTGCCATCAGTGAGAGTGGAGCGACAGGGGAGTTAGGCTACACCTTC
-,-,TRBJ2-7,TRBV20-1,CSARWGPEQYF,TGCAGTGCTAGATGGGGGCCCGAGCAGTACTTC
-,-,TRBJ2-7,TRBV6-5,CASSYSGEGPYEQYF,TGTGCCAGCAGTTACTCGGGTGAGGGCCCCTACGAGCAGTACTTC
TRBD1,-,TRBJ1-2,TRBV2,CASSEADRGGGYGYTF,TGTGCCAGCAGTGAAGCAGACAGGGGAGGCGGCTATGGCTACACCTTC
TRBD2,-,TRBJ2-7,TRBV6-1,CASSESGLAGPYEQYF,TGTGCCAGCAGTGAATCGGGACTAGCGGGACCCTACGAGCAGTACTTC
TRBD2,-,TRBJ2-7,TRBV25-1,CASKPGLADEQYF,TGTGCCAGCAAACCGGGACTAGCGGATGAGCAGTACTTC
-,once,TRBJ2-7,TRBV19,CASSAYSRGYEQYF,TGTGCCAGTAGTGCTTATAGTAGAGGCTACGAGCAGTACTTC
TRBD2,-,TRBJ2-1,TRBV27,CASSHLGGAQDEQFF,TGTGCCAGCAGTCACCTCGGGGGGGCGCAGGATGAGCAGTTCTTC
TRBD2,-,TRBJ2-7,TRBV7-2,CASSSGTSSYEQYF,TGTGCCAGCAGCTCCGGGACTAGCTCCTACGAGCAGTACTTC
-,-,TRBJ2-7,TRBV2,CASREGYYEQYF,TGTGCCAGCAGGGAGGGATACTACGAGCAGTACTTC
TRBD1,few,TRBJ1-1,TRBV14,CASSQRPTGVTEAFF,TGTGCCAGCAGCCAACGGCCGACAGGGGTAACTGAAGCTTTCTTT
-,-,TRBJ2-7,TRBV4-1,CASSQDLTGWVYEQYF,TGCGCCAGCAGCCAAGACCTTACAGGGTGGGTCTACGAGCAGTACTTC
-,-,TRBJ1-1,TRBV9,CASSLRERNTEAFF,TGTGCCAGCAGCTTGAGAGAGCGGAACACTGAAGCTTTCTTT
-,-,TRBJ2-7,TRBV2,CASSEEGTSRYEQYF,TGTGCCAGCAGTGAGGAAGGAACTAGCCGCTACGAGCAGTACTTC
TRBD1,-,TRBJ2-5,TRBV27,CASSFIPGTGLETQYF,TGTGCCAGCAGTTTCATCCCCGGGACAGGGTTAGAGACCCAGTACTTC
-,once,TRBJ1-1,TRBV6-1,CASSEGGLYSPNTEAFF,TGTGCCAGCAGTGAAGGGGGACTGTATAGCCCGAACACTGAAGCTTTCTTT
TRBD1,-,TRBJ1-2,TRBV14,CASSPLTQGANGYTF,TGTGCCAGCAGCCCGTTGACACAGGGGGCGAACGGCTACACCTTC
TRBD1,-,TRBJ2-5,TRBV9,CASSVTGSVETQYF,TGTGCCAGCAGCGTGACAGGGAGTGTTGAGACCCAGTACTTC
-,once,TRBJ2-1,TRBV27,CASRGRAHGNEQFF,TGTGCCAGCAGAGGCAGGGCCCATGGCAATGAGCAGTTCTTC
-,-,TRBJ1-1,TRBV18,CASSPGRGEIATEAFF,TGTGCCAGCTCACCCGGGAGAGGAGAAATCGCCACTGAAGCTTTCTTT
-,-,TRBJ2-7,TRBV19,CRDSYEQYF,TGTCGAGACTCCTACGAGCAGTACTTC
-,-,TRBJ2-7,TRBV14,CASSQASGYEQYF,TGTGCCAGCAGCCAAGCGAGTGGCTACGAGCAGTACTTC
TRBD2,-,TRBJ2-3,TRBV5-6,CASSGLVDTQYF,TGTGCCAGCAGCGGACTAGTAGATACGCAGTATTTT
TRBD1,-,TRBJ2-3,TRBV5-1,CASSLRPTGQGITSTDTQYF,TGCGCCAGCAGCCTAAGACCCACGGGACAGGGGATTACAAGCACAGATACGCAGTATTTT
-,-,TRBJ1-5,TRBV7-2,CASSHPGFNQPQHF,TGTGCCAGCAGCCATCCGGGTTTCAATCAGCCCCAGCATTTT
TRBD2,-,TRBJ2-7,TRBV7-2,CASSPRGAGIYEQYF,TGTGCCAGCAGCCCCCGGGGAGCGGGAATCTACGAGCAGTACTTC
TRBD1,-,TRBJ2-7,TRBV29-1,CSVDLGQGTYEQYF,TGCAGCGTGGACCTTGGACAGGGCACCTACGAGCAGTACTTC
-,-,TRBJ2-7,TRBV6-5,CASSYGGGTYEQYF,TGTGCCAGCAGTTACGGCGGAGGCACCTACGAGCAGTACTTC
TRBD1,-,TRBJ2-7,TRBV9,CASSVDPDRGEQYF,TGTGCCAGCAGCGTCGACCCGGACAGGGGCGAGCAGTACTTC
-,-,TRBJ1-4,TRBV5-8,CASSSTGRHEKLFF,TGTGCCAGCAGCTCGACAGGACGCCATGAAAAACTGTTTTTT
TRBD2,-,TRBJ2-1,TRBV27,CASSLTSGTPSSYNEQFF,TGTGCCAGCAGTTTAACTAGCGGGACCCCAAGCTCCTACAATGAGCAGTTCTTC
TRBD2,-,TRBJ2-1,TRBV7-9,CASSRRTSGRADYNEQFF,TGTGCCAGCAGCCGACGGACTAGCGGGAGGGCGGACTACAATGAGCAGTTCTTC
TRBD2,-,TRBJ2-7,TRBV15,CATSPAGTYEQYF,TGTGCCACCAGCCCAGCGGGGACCTACGAGCAGTACTTC
TRBD1,once,TRBJ1-5,TRBV2,CASGGQGDQPQHF,TGTGCCAGCGGGGGACAGGGCGATCAGCCCCAGCATTTT
-,few,TRBJ2-1,TRBV27,CASSLSSRYEQFF,TGTGCCAGCAGTTTGTCCTCGCGATATGAGCAGTTCTTC
-,-,TRBJ2-7,TRBV29-1,CSVEDIDTLYEQYF,TGCAGCGTTGAAGATATCGACACGCTATACGAGCAGTACTTC
-,-,TRBJ2-3,TRBV29-1,CSVATLNTDTQYF,TGCAGCGTCGCGACTCTAAACACAGATACGCAGTATTTT
TRBD2,-,TRBJ2-5,TRBV10-1,CASSESPSGRETQYF,TGCGCCAGCAGTGAGTCTCCTAGCGGGAGGGAGACCCAGTACTTC